The present TCR beta chain was sequenced within a study of OX40 agonist ivuxolimab in advanced cancers. Findings and caveats of the study: Antigen specificity remained undetermined for the expanded peripheral T cells.

The protocol was immunoSEQ multiplex PCR, while the TCRdb copy is restricted to in-frame clones and leaves out a portion. The sample yields 50,000 to 75,000 clones, about 79% seen once. With respect to this clone: Its antigen remains unidentified.

This CDR3 has 14 residues. Germline V gene lookup returns CDR1 SGHRS and CDR2 YFSETQ. V dropped 3 bases and J dropped 3; count of bases not matched to a gene: 6. V usage is TRBV5-1 and J usage is TRBJ2-7, with 7 bases fitting TRBD2. The sample was CD4+ or CD8+ T cells sorted from blood, taken in a trial of the OX40 agonist ivuxolimab. The clonotype comes from an adult with an advanced solid tumor such as melanoma, head and neck, liver or kidney cancer. As DNA, the CDR3 is TGCGCCAGCAGCTCGACGACTAGCAGCTACGAGCAGTACTTC. It encodes CASSSTTSSYEQYF.